This passage covers 29 T cell receptor beta chains from one sample sequenced in a study of blood T cell repertoires in COVID-19. Produced via immunoSEQ multiplex PCR; TCRdb's table is partial and in-frame only. The repertoire holds 250,000 to 350,000 clones, with roughly nine tenths as singletons. Sequenced: peripheral blood. These TCRs come from a woman between 40 and 55 years old who had recovered from COVID-19.

The rearrangement joins TRBV18 to TRBJ2-7; D might be TRBD2 (6 bases). Trimming removed 8 bases from V and 1 base from J, with 9 bases in between. Germline V lookup: CDR1 KGHSH, CDR2 LQKENI. The CDR3 is 12 amino acids. The CDR3 sequence is CASLSGSYEQYF. CDR3 nucleotides: TGTGCCAGCCTGAGCGGGTCCTACGAGCAGTACTTC.

The genes are TRBV18 and TRBJ2-1; 9 bases map to TRBD1. Trimming took 3 bases from V and 4 from J; bases not matched to a gene: 4. This CDR3 is 15 amino acids long. Germline V gene sequence: CDR1 KGHSH, CDR2 LQKENI. The CDR3 nucleotides read TGTGCCAGCTCACCTCTCGGACAGGGGTACAATGAGCAGTTCTTC. Protein: CASSPLGQGYNEQFF.

V and J are TRBV29-1 and TRBJ2-2, with TRBD2 matching over 9 bases. After removal of 7 bases from V and 4 bases from J, the junction contained 4 bases not matched to a gene. The CDR3 has 13 residues. Germline CDR1 reads SQVTM; CDR2 reads ANQGSEA. The CDR3 spells CSAGLARTGELFF. DNA of the CDR3: TGCAGCGCGGGACTAGCTCGCACCGGGGAGCTGTTTTTT.

The rearrangement joins TRBV27 to TRBJ2-1; 10 nucleotides align to TRBD2. J was trimmed by 5 bases and V by 4 bases; bases with no gene match: 11. The germline V gene has CDR1 MNHEY and CDR2 SMNVEV (reference sequence). The length of the CDR3 is 17 residues. In nucleotides, the CDR3 is TGTGCCAGCAGTTCCCTTAAACTAGCGGGAAGCGACAATGAGCAGTTCTTC. Protein sequence: CASSSLKLAGSDNEQFF.

This chain links TRBV18 with TRBJ1-1; 10 positions match TRBD1. V gave up 4 bases and J gave up 2 bases; unmatched junction bases: 7. The germline gives CDR1 KGHSH, CDR2 LQKENI. This CDR3 is built from 16 residues. The CDR3: CASSRYRDRGNTEAFF. As DNA, the CDR3 is TGTGCCAGCTCACGCTACCGGGACAGGGGCAACACTGAAGCTTTCTTT.

The chain joins TRBV14 to TRBJ2-7, with 9 bases identical to TRBD1. This CDR3 is 14 amino acids long. Trimming took 6 bases from V and 4 from J; bases not matched to a gene: 7. The germline gives CDR1 SGHDN, CDR2 FVKESK. CDR3 DNA: TGTGCCAGCAGAAGTTCAGGACAGGGGTACGAGCAGTACTTC. This gives the protein CASRSSGQGYEQYF.

V and J are TRBV7-3 and TRBJ2-3; D ambiguous. Germline CDR1 SGHTA, CDR2 FQGTGA. The ends were cut back, 1 base at V and 2 bases at J, with 7 bases in the middle. The CDR3 is 14 residues long. CDR3 region: CASSLRGDTDTQYF. The CDR3 DNA is TGTGCCAGCAGCTTAAGAGGAGACACAGATACGCAGTATTTT.

This clone was observed a single time. V usage is TRBV5-6 and J usage is TRBJ2-5; D call uncertain. Germline V CDR1 and CDR2: SGHDT, YYEEEE. CDR3 length: 13 residues. V gave up 4 bases and J gave up 5 bases, with 12 bases separating them. The CDR3: CASSRLSVETQYF. DNA for the CDR3: TGTGCCAGCAGCCGTCTTTCTGTGGAGACCCAGTACTTC.

This clone appeared a few times. This rearrangement joins TRBV27 to TRBJ2-1; the match to TRBD2 covers 7 bases. Germline CDR1 reads MNHEY; CDR2 reads SMNVEV (reference sequence). V shed 5 bases, J shed 9 bases, and the junction held 13 bases outside the gene matches. The CDR3 contains 15 residues. In DNA, the CDR3 is TGTGCCAGCAGTCTGGCCGGGACTATAAACGGTGAGCAGTTCTTC. Amino acids: CASSLAGTINGEQFF.

The chain links TRBV7-8 to TRBJ2-2; no definite D call. Germline V gene sequence: CDR1 SGHVS, CDR2 FQNEAQ. This CDR3 spans 13 amino acids. Trimming took off 1 base at V and 5 bases at J, with 5 bases between the two ends. The CDR3 region is CASSLDRTGELFF. The CDR3 DNA sequence: TGTGCCAGCAGCTTAGATAGAACCGGGGAGCTGTTTTTT.

In nucleotides, the CDR3 is TGTGCCAGTATGGGAACAGGGCGCTATGGCTACACCTTC. Translation: CASMGTGRYGYTF. The rearrangement uses TRBV19 and TRBJ1-2; D might be TRBD1 (6 bases). Germline V gene sequence: CDR1 LNHDA, CDR2 SQIVND (reference sequence). CDR3 length equals 13 residues. V gave up 7 bases and J gave up 4 bases, with 13 bases separating them.

The J gene is TRBJ1-1, the V gene TRBV10-3; 8 positions match TRBD1. Germline V gene data show CDR1 as ENHRY and CDR2 as SYGVKD. The V segment lost 2 bases and the J segment 3 bases; nucleotides outside the gene matches: 8. The CDR3 runs 16 residues. Written as DNA, the CDR3 is TGTGCCATCAGTGAGATGGCAGGGGGCGCCTACACTGAAGCTTTCTTT. Translating it yields CAISEMAGGAYTEAFF.

This clone has only a few counts. For the CDR3, the DNA is TGCAGCGTTGTGGGAGACGCGAACACCGGGGAGCTGTTTTTT. It is translated as CSVVGDANTGELFF. The gene calls are TRBV29-1 and TRBJ2-2, with D possibly matching TRBD2 (5 bases). V lost 4 bases to trimming and J lost 0 bases, with 9 bases between them. Germline CDR1 reads SQVTM; CDR2 reads ANQGSEA. The CDR3 contains 14 residues.

This chain uses TRBV27 with TRBJ2-7; 9 positions agree with TRBD1. The CDR3 is made up of 15 amino acids. Germline V CDR1 and CDR2: MNHEY, SMNVEV (reference sequence). V trimming: 4 bases; J trimming: 4 bases; junction bases outside the gene matches: 8. In DNA form, the CDR3 reads TGTGCCAGCAGTTCCTCCGGGACAGGGAAATACGAGCAGTACTTC. Protein sequence: CASSSSGTGKYEQYF.

This chain joins TRBV7-6 and TRBJ1-1; the match to TRBD1 covers 7 bases. The CDR3 has 13 amino acids. Germline V CDR1 and CDR2: SGHVS, FNYEAQ. Trimming cost V 4 bases and J 7 bases; bases outside gene matches: 6. The CDR3 loop reads CASSSRTGGEAFF. In DNA form, the CDR3 reads TGTGCCAGCAGCTCCCGGACAGGCGGTGAAGCTTTCTTT.

The chain joins TRBV3-1 (or the pseudogene TRBV3-2) to TRBJ2-3; 9 bases agree with TRBD1. Germline trimming cut 3 bases from V and 3 bases from J; bases unmatched to any gene: 1. The CDR3 covers 14 residues. Germline V gene sequence: CDR1 LGHDT, CDR2 YNNKEL (reference sequence). CDR3 bases: TGTGCCAGCAGCCAGGGACAGGGAACAGATACGCAGTATTTT. As protein: CASSQGQGTDTQYF.

The V and J genes are TRBV19 and TRBJ2-2, with D perhaps TRBD1 (6 bases). V was cut by 7 bases and J by 2 bases, with 17 bases left in between. Germline CDR1 is LNHDA and CDR2 is SQIVND (reference sequence). This CDR3 region has 16 residues. As DNA, the CDR3 is TGTGCCAGTAACGCGCCGGGACACCTCAACACCGGGGAGCTGTTTTTT. Translated, it gives CASNAPGHLNTGELFF.

This chain links TRBV21-1 with TRBJ2-7; the table names TRBD2, a call not compared with the DNA. TRBV21-1 is shown as a pseudogene. This CDR3 spans 16 amino acids. Written as DNA, the CDR3 is TGTGCCAGCAGCAAAGAGGAGGGCACGGACGCCTACGAGCAGTACTTC. Its translation: CASSKEEGTDAYEQYF.

J is TRBJ2-2 and V is TRBV6-5, with 7 bases aligning to TRBD2. The germline V gene encodes CDR1 MNHEY and CDR2 SVGAGI. Losses at the gene ends were 6 bases for V and 4 bases for J; bases not matched to a gene: 5. This CDR3 region has 14 residues. The CDR3 bases are TGTGCCAGCAGAGCGGGGACGGGCACCGGGGAGCTGTTTTTT. As protein: CASRAGTGTGELFF.

This clone was counted between two and nine times. The rearrangement uses TRBV5-6 and TRBJ1-5; tentative D call: TRBD1 (6 bases). Trimming pared 1 base from V and 5 bases from J, leaving 10 bases between. Germline V gene lookup returns CDR1 SGHDT and CDR2 YYEEEE. This CDR3 is built from 14 residues. The CDR3 DNA follows: TGTGCCAGCAGCTTGTCAGGGGCGGATCAGCCCCAGCATTTT. It codes for CASSLSGADQPQHF. Full variable domain (remainder filled in from reference TRBV5-6 and TRBJ1-5): DAGVTQSPTHLIKTRGQQVTLRCSPKSGHDTVSWYQQALGQGPQFIFQYYEEEERQRGNFPDRFSGHQFPNYSSELNVNALLLGDSALYLCASSLSGADQPQHFGDGTRLSIL.

About this clone itself: A junction boundary mismatches the germline segment, possibly from a read error. V gene TRBV7-7 combines with J gene TRBJ2-7; TRBD2 matches at 11 bases. CDR3 length: 15 residues. Germline lookup yields CDR1 SSHAT and CDR2 FNYEAQ (reference sequence). CDR3 protein: CASSLGASGRYEQYF. The DNA for the CDR3 is TGTGCTAGCAGCTTAGGGGCTAGCGGGAGGTACGAGCAGTACTTC.

A word on this clone: Other DNA sequences in this specimen translate into the identical CDR3. The chain recombines TRBV5-1 with TRBJ2-7; the D gene is possibly TRBD1 (6 bases). The CDR3 extends over 15 amino acids. The germline V gene has CDR1 SGHRS and CDR2 YFSETQ. V dropped 4 bases and J dropped 2 bases, with 16 bases sitting between them. CDR3 sequence: CASSILAGAAYEQYF. CDR3 sequence (DNA): TGCGCCAGCAGCATTTTGGCAGGGGCTGCCTACGAGCAGTACTTC.

CDR3 DNA: TGTGCCAGCAGCTTGGTTCTAGCGGGAGACGGGGCCTACAATGAGCAGTTCTTC. Protein sequence: CASSLVLAGDGAYNEQFF. The chain is built from TRBV5-6 and TRBJ2-1, with 10 nucleotides matching TRBD2. The V and J ends lost 0 bases and 2 bases, in that order; junction bases with no gene match: 8. The CDR3 runs to 18 residues. Per germline, CDR1 SGHDT and CDR2 YYEEEE. Using reference TRBV5-6 and TRBJ2-1 for the parts outside the CDR3, the full variable domain is DAGVTQSPTHLIKTRGQQVTLRCSPKSGHDTVSWYQQALGQGPQFIFQYYEEEERQRGNFPDRFSGHQFPNYSSELNVNALLLGDSALYLCASSLVLAGDGAYNEQFFGPGTRLTVL.

The rearrangement uses TRBV30 and TRBJ2-3; 14 nucleotides agree with TRBD2. J lost 8 bases, V lost 5 bases, and 9 bases had no gene match. This CDR3 is built from 15 residues. In germline, CDR1 is GTSNPN, CDR2 SVGIG (reference sequence). The CDR3 spells CAWVGTSGRRGTQYF. The CDR3, as DNA: TGTGCCTGGGTGGGGACTAGCGGGAGAAGGGGTACGCAGTATTTT.

The chain is built from TRBV2 and TRBJ2-2; 11 positions agree with TRBD2. The CDR3 is 15 amino acids. V lost 6 bases to trimming and J lost 6 bases; unmatched junction nucleotides: 6. Germline assignment: CDR1 SNHLY and CDR2 FYNNEI. The CDR3 coding sequence is TGTGCCAGCAGAGAAACTAGCGGGAGTGCCGGGGAGCTGTTTTTT. Protein sequence: CASRETSGSAGELFF.

This chain links TRBV2 with TRBJ2-7, with 10 bases fitting TRBD2. The germline V gene has CDR1 SNHLY and CDR2 FYNNEI. The V segment lost 6 bases and the J segment 5 bases; nucleotides outside the gene matches: 10. CDR3 length: 15 amino acids. CDR3 in amino acids: CASSEQSGRADEQYF. The DNA of the CDR3 is TGTGCCAGCAGCGAACAGAGCGGGAGGGCCGACGAGCAGTACTTC.

CDR3 DNA: TGTGCCAGCAGCTTAGGGGCATCAGCTAACTATGGCTACACCTTC. Translated: CASSLGASANYGYTF. The chain carries TRBV7-9 and TRBJ1-2, with D unclear. The V end was cut by 1 base, the J end by 0 bases, with 9 bases between. Germline CDR1 reads SEHNR; CDR2 reads FQNEAQ (reference sequence). The CDR3 covers 15 residues.

CDR3 DNA sequence: TGTGCCAGCAGTTATGAGGGGGAGAACACTGAAGCTTTCTTT. As protein: CASSYEGENTEAFF. This chain links TRBV6-6 with TRBJ1-1, with a possible D match to TRBD1 (6 bases). Trimming removed 3 bases from V and 1 base from J, with 9 bases in between. CDR1 and CDR2 (germline): MNHNY, SVGAGI (reference sequence). The CDR3 spans 14 residues.

A remark on this clone: The junction shows a germline mismatch at one end, possibly a read error. This sequence joins TRBV3-1 (or the pseudogene TRBV3-2) and TRBJ1-1, with D perhaps TRBD1 (6 bases). The CDR3 consists of 14 residues. CDR1 and CDR2 (germline): LGHDT, YNNKEL (reference sequence). In nucleotides, the CDR3 is TGTGCCAGCACCCAAGGACAGTTAAACACTGAAGCTTTCTTT. It is translated as CASTQGQLNTEAFF.